The clone carrying this TCR beta chain has only a few counts. The ends were cut back, 1 base at V and 4 bases at J, with 5 bases in the middle. Germline assignment: CDR1 GTSNPN and CDR2 SVGIG (reference sequence). This CDR3 contains 13 residues. TCRdb called the RT-PCR reads again in MiXCR, with one record for every CDR3 protein. This table has hundreds of thousands of distinct CDR3 sequences, 12% to 15% appearing once. This TCR was sampled from a female donor in good health, serving as a healthy control. The gene calls are TRBV30 and TRBJ1-6; D is unclear. The material sequenced was memory CD4+ T cells from blood. The CDR3 sequence: CAWSEPYNSPLHF. Written as DNA, the CDR3 is TGTGCCTGGAGTGAACCTTATAATTCACCCCTCCACTTT.